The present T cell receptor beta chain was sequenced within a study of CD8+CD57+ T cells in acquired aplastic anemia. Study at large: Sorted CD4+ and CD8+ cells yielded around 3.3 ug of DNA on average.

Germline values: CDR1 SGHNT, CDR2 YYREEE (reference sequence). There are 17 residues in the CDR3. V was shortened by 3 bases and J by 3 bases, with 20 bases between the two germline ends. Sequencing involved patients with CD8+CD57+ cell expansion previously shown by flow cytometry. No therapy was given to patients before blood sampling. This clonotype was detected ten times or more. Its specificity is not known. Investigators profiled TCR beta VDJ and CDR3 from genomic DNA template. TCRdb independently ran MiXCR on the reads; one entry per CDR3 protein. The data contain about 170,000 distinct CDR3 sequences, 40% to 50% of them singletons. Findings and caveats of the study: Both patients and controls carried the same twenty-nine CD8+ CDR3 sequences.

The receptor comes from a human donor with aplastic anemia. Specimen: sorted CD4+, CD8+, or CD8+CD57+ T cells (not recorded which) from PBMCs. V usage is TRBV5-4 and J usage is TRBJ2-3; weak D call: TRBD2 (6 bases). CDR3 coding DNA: TGTGCCAGCAGCTATACCGCCGCGACTAGAACGACAGATACGCAGTATTTT. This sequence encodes CASSYTAATRTTDTQYF.